This entry is about one T cell receptor (beta chain). Its antigen is still unknown. Nothing much larger sits one base from this clone, and base qualities are not available. The collaborating institutions used their own protocols to collect whole blood in K2EDTA tubes. For TCRbeta analysis, collaborator samples were shipped as frozen whole blood, as isolated PBMCs, or as DNA extracted from either sample type. The immunoSEQ Assay, a bias-controlled multiplex PCR, was used to amplify TCRbeta CDR3 regions from genomic DNA. In the source study's methods: Nucleated cell counts per sample were estimated from amplification of reference gene primers within the assay. To quantify the absolute abundance of each unique TCRbeta CDR3 rearrangement, sequence reads were collapsed and filtered. For each sample, productive Simpson clonality was calculated as the square root of Simpson's diversity index over productive rearrangements. TCRdb re-hosts the immuneACCESS table, in-frame sequences only. Its copies lack some clones; in the studies checked, an unresolved V gene accounts for under half of them, and the cause for the rest is not known. V and J calls plus clone size are reproduced from that table; the DNA served to infer D and trimming. Recorded for this sample are fewer than 250,000 clones; approximately 90% of them occurred a single time. The leading ten clones occupy less than 1.5% of the sample.

This entry is derived from a study of blood T cell repertoires in COVID-19 (dated by TCRdb to 2019 to 2021). Looking at the study overall: Samples from collaborators originated in the United States, Italy and Spain and spanned both the acute and convalescent phases of COVID-19. A freely available public database, intended as a resource for researchers studying the immune response to SARS-CoV-2, is where the repertoires were released. Samples came from the ongoing ImmuneRACE study (first 160 participants) plus 1,254 subjects from 6 global collaborators. Subjects who had been exposed to COVID-19, were actively infected with it, or had recovered from it provided the deeply sampled blood TCRbeta repertoires that made up the dataset. The prospective study material was composed of cDNA or gDNA derived from T cells, B-cell-depleted T cells, or PBMCs. Nearly every sample came with metadata listing a de-identified subject ID, COVID-19 status, age in years and sex. Where available, HLA class I and class II types were taken from metadata supplied by the sample provider and were not determined by assay-based typing. Results and caveats for the whole study, not just this receptor: The amount of clinical and demographic metadata varied by source and participant and was provided uncurated.

Looking up the germline V gene yields CDR1 ENHRY and CDR2 SYGVKD. The CDR3 covers 15 residues, taking in both the cysteine and the phenylalanine. This entry keeps only the CDR3 DNA: 45 bases, framed from base 1. At the junction V is shortened by 8 bases and J by 6 bases, with 23 bases in between. The V and J genes are TRBV10-3 and TRBJ2-7; TRBD1 might be the D gene, on 6 matching bases. Sequencing was done on a sample of peripheral blood. This sequence was found in a man aged 25-45 years with acute or convalescent COVID-19. CDR3 sequence: CAIGIELQGSSEQYF. The sequence in DNA is TGTGCCATCGGAATAGAGTTACAGGGATCGAGCGAGCAGTACTTC.